The clone carrying this T cell receptor beta chain came up many times. The antigen is unknown. The data belong to a study of spatial heterogeneity in lung cancer. This CDR3 spans 12 amino acids. V was shortened by 2 bases and J by 5 bases, with 6 bases between the two germline ends. In germline, CDR1 is LGHDT, CDR2 YNNKEL (reference sequence). MiXCR, run by TCRdb on the 5' RACE reads, gives a single entry per CDR3 protein. The profile shows more than 85,000 distinct CDR3 sequences, roughly 9.5% of them singletons. Indicated time point: sample taken at primary tumor resection. Whole RNA came from tumor, nontumor lung or frozen PBMC and was sequenced without being sorted. Samples were donated by 72 untreated early-stage non-small cell lung cancer patients. Study observations and caveats: The study found ubiquitous expanded tumor TCRs in blood more at resection than follow-up.

The origin of this receptor is a male donor with early-stage non-small cell lung cancer. The material sequenced was PBMCs, taken at surgery. The chain combines TRBV3-1 with TRBJ1-1; D is unclear. The CDR3 protein is CASSQRTTEAFF. The DNA of the CDR3 is TGTGCCAGCAGCCAACGGACTACTGAAGCTTTCTTT. The variable domain in full, completed from reference TRBV3-1 and TRBJ1-1, reads DTAVSQTPKYLVTQMGNDKSIKCEQNLGHDTMYWYKQDSKKFLKIMFSYNNKELIINETVPNRFSPKSPDKAHLNLHINSLELGDSAVYFCASSQRTTEAFFGQGTRLTVV.